The 14 T cell receptor beta chains below all came from one sample that was sequenced in a study of OX40 agonist ivuxolimab in advanced cancers. Some clones are missing from TCRdb's copy, which holds only in-frame ones; the method was immunoSEQ multiplex PCR. The repertoire holds roughly 80,000 clones, with 85% as singletons. The starting material was CD4+ or CD8+ T cells sorted from blood, obtained in a trial of the OX40 agonist ivuxolimab. These receptors were taken from an adult with an advanced solid tumor such as melanoma, head and neck, liver or kidney cancer.

V and J are TRBV6-5 and TRBJ2-3, with D possibly matching TRBD1 (5 bases). The CDR3 spans 15 residues. Germline V CDR1 and CDR2: MNHEY, SVGAGI. V was pared by 5 bases and J by 1 base, with 13 bases between. CDR3 nucleotides: TGTGCCAGCAGTCCCCCGTGGGGCCGCACAGATACGCAGTATTTT. Protein sequence: CASSPPWGRTDTQYF.

CDR3 amino acids: CAWSVTERRGYTF. The CDR3 region has the DNA TGTGCCTGGAGTGTAACGGAAAGGCGAGGCTACACCTTC. This chain uses TRBV30 with TRBJ1-2; D is unclear. Germline V gene sequence: CDR1 GTSNPN, CDR2 SVGIG (reference sequence). The CDR3 length is 13 residues. Between the trimmed V and J ends, which lost 0 bases and 8 bases, there was a span of 13 bases.

This chain links TRBV7-3 with TRBJ2-5, with 8 bases aligning to TRBD2. Germline assignment: CDR1 SGHTA and CDR2 FQGTGA. The J segment lost 2 bases and the V segment lost 5 bases, leaving 7 bases of the junction unmatched. This CDR3 contains 15 residues. CDR3 sequence reads: CASSAMGLDQETQYF. The CDR3 DNA is TGTGCCAGCAGCGCCATGGGACTAGATCAAGAGACCCAGTACTTC.

V and J are TRBV5-6 and TRBJ2-1; D may be TRBD2 (5 bases). The CDR3 is 15 amino acids. Germline lookup yields CDR1 SGHDT and CDR2 YYEEEE. Trimming removed 2 bases at V and 8 bases at J, with 17 bases between. In DNA, the CDR3 is TGTGCCAGCAGCTTTATCTTCCGGGGTAGAGATGAGCAGTTCTTC. Amino acids: CASSFIFRGRDEQFF. The full variable domain, completed using reference TRBV5-6 and TRBJ2-1, is DAGVTQSPTHLIKTRGQQVTLRCSPKSGHDTVSWYQQALGQGPQFIFQYYEEEERQRGNFPDRFSGHQFPNYSSELNVNALLLGDSALYLCASSFIFRGRDEQFFGPGTRLTVL.

V gene TRBV7-9 combines with J gene TRBJ1-2; TRBD1 agrees at 9 bases. Germline V lookup: CDR1 SEHNR, CDR2 FQNEAQ (reference sequence). CDR3 length: 13 amino acids. Trimming at V came to 6 bases and at J to 7 bases, leaving 6 bases not matched to a gene. The CDR3 sequence is CASRRTGDGGYTF. DNA for the CDR3: TGTGCCAGCAGACGGACAGGGGATGGTGGCTACACCTTC.

The chain employs TRBV4-2 and TRBJ2-3; a possible D gene is TRBD2 (6 bases). With 0 bases removed from V and 10 bases from J, the gap between germline ends came to 17 bases. The CDR3 is 15 amino acids. Germline CDR1 is LGHNA and CDR2 is YNFKEQ. CDR3 nucleotides: TGTGCCAGCAGCCAAGATCAAGAAGGGAGCGGGCCGCAGTATTTT. Amino acid sequence: CASSQDQEGSGPQYF.

This chain connects TRBV5-4 to TRBJ2-2; no clear D. CDR1 is SGHNT and CDR2 is YYREEE in the germline V gene (reference sequence). V was pared by 3 bases and J by 0 bases, with 6 bases between. The CDR3 is 14 residues long. CDR3 sequence (DNA): TGTGCCAGCAGCTCAACATCGAACACCGGGGAGCTGTTTTTT. As protein: CASSSTSNTGELFF.

This clone appeared a few times. The chain is built from TRBV6-5 and TRBJ2-7, with D uncertain. Trimming shortened V by 0 bases and J by 7 bases, and 13 bases separated the two germline ends. The germline V gene has CDR1 MNHEY and CDR2 SVGAGI. CDR3 length equals 14 residues. The CDR3 bases are TGTGCCAGCAGTTACTCTCCCTTTACCGGGGAGCAGTACTTC. Residues: CASSYSPFTGEQYF.

The chain is built from TRBV29-1 and TRBJ2-5; 9 nucleotides agree with TRBD1. V lost 4 bases and J lost 5; bases outside the gene matches: 11. The germline V gene has CDR1 SQVTM and CDR2 ANQGSEA. CDR3 length equals 15 residues. The CDR3 loop reads CSVVTSTGGPETQYF. The CDR3 DNA follows: TGCAGCGTTGTCACATCTACAGGGGGCCCGGAGACCCAGTACTTC.

The chain has TRBV4-3 and TRBJ1-2, with D possibly TRBD1 on 5 matching bases. With 4 bases removed from V and 2 bases from J, the gap between germline ends came to 17 bases. This CDR3 is built from 16 residues. The germline gives CDR1 LGHNA, CDR2 YSLEER. CDR3 nucleotide sequence: TGCGCCAGCAGCCGTGAAACAGGAGCCATCAACTATGGCTACACCTTC. Translated: CASSRETGAINYGYTF.

The sample holds one count of this clone. This chain joins TRBV5-6 and TRBJ2-5; 8 bases are a match to TRBD2. The CDR3 spans 14 residues. Trimming removed 6 bases from V and 4 bases from J; junction bases left unmatched: 8. From germline, CDR1 is SGHDT and CDR2 YYEEEE. CDR3 loop: CASTPGGGVETQYF. The CDR3 nucleotides are TGTGCCAGCACCCCGGGAGGGGGAGTAGAGACCCAGTACTTC.

This chain connects TRBV18 to TRBJ1-2; D is undetermined. The CDR3 loop spans 15 amino acids. V lost 4 bases and J lost 0, with 12 bases in between. From germline, CDR1 is KGHSH and CDR2 LQKENI. The CDR3 loop is CASSLSRSANYGYTF. In DNA, the CDR3 is TGTGCCAGCTCACTTTCGCGATCAGCTAACTATGGCTACACCTTC. Full variable domain (rest looked up from reference TRBV18 and TRBJ1-2): NAGVMQNPRHLVRRRGQEARLRCSPMKGHSHVYWYRQLPEEGLKFMVYLQKENIIDESGMPKERFSAEFPKEGPSILRIQQVVRGDSAAYFCASSLSRSANYGYTFGSGTRLTVV.

This sequence joins TRBV7-6 and TRBJ2-5; 14 nucleotides match TRBD2. Germline V gives CDR1 SGHVS, CDR2 FNYEAQ. The junction had 4 bases not matched to a gene; V was cut back by 5 bases and J by 5 bases. This CDR3 contains 15 residues. The CDR3 sequence: CASSPWTSGGETQYF. Here the CDR3 DNA reads TGTGCCAGCAGCCCCTGGACTAGCGGGGGGGAGACCCAGTACTTC.

The genes are TRBV19 and TRBJ1-2; D uncertain. The CDR3 runs 14 residues. CDR1 and CDR2 from the germline V gene are LNHDA and SQIVND (reference sequence). V was clipped by 6 bases and J by 4 bases, with 15 bases between them. This CDR3 is CASRLDASGYGYTF. The CDR3 region has the DNA TGTGCCAGTAGGCTGGACGCTAGTGGCTATGGCTACACCTTC.